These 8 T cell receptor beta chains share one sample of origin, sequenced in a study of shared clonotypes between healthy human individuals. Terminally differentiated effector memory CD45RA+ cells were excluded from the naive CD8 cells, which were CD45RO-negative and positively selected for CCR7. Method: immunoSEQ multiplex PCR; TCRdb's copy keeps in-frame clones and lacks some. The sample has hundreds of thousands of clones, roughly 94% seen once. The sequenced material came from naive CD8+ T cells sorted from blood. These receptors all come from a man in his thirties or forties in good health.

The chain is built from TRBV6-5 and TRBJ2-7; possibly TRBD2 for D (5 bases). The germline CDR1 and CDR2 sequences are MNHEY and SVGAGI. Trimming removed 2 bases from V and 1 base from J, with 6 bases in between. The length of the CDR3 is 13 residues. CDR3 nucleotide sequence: TGTGCCAGCAGTTACGGGGAGTCCTACGAGCAGTACTTC. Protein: CASSYGESYEQYF.

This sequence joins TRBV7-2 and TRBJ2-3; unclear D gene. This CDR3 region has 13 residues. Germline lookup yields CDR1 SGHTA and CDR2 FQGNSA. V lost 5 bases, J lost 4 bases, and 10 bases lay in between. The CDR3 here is CASSQPPSDTQYF. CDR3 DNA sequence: TGTGCCAGCAGCCAGCCGCCATCAGATACGCAGTATTTT.

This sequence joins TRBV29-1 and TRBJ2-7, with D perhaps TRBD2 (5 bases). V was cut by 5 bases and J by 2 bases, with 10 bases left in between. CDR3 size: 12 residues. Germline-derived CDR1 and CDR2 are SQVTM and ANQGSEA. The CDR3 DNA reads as TGCAGCGTTACCGGGGATACCTACGAGCAGTACTTC. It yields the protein CSVTGDTYEQYF.

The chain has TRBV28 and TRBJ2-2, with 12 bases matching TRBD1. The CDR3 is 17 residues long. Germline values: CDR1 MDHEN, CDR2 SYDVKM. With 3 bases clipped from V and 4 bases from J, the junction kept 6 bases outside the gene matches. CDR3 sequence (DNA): TGTGCCAGCAGTTTCCGGGACAGGGGGCTTCGCACCGGGGAGCTGTTTTTT. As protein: CASSFRDRGLRTGELFF.

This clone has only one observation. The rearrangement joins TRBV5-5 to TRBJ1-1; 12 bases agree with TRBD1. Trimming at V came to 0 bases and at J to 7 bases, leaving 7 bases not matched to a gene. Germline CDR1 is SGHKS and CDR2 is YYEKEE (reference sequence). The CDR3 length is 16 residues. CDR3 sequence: CASSLGDRGRAFEAFF. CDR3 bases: TGTGCCAGCAGCTTGGGGGACAGGGGGCGGGCATTTGAAGCTTTCTTT.

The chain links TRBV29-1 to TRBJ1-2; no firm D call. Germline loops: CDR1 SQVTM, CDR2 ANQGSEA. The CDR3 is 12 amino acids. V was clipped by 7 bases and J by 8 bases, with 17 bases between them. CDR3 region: CSAPDRALGYTF. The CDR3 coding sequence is TGCAGCGCCCCGGACCGGGCCCTCGGCTACACCTTC.

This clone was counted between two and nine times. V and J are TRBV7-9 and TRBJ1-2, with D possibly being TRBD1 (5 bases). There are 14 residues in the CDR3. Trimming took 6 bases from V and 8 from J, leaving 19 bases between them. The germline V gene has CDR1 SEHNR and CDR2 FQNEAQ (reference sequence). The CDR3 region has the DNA TGTGCCAGCAGTGGCGGAGGGGAGAAGGGGGGCTACACCTTC. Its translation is CASSGGGEKGGYTF.

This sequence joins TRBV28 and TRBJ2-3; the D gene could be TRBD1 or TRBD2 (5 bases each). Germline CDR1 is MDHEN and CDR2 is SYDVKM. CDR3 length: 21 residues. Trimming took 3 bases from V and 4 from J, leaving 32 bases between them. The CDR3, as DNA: TGTGCCAGCAGTTTCCCCTTATCCCGACCATCCACCGGGGAAGGGGCAGATACGCAGTATTTT. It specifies CASSFPLSRPSTGEGADTQYF.